This TCR beta chain was sequenced for a study of blood T cells in healthy people across ages. This clonotype was seen many times. The use of a sample-barcoded 5' primer and a J-beta primer mix characterized a second PCR of about 7 to 12 cycles. From the 5' RACE reads, TCRdb called clonotypes with MiXCR, one entry per CDR3 protein. In the table there are roughly 1 million distinct CDR3 sequences, about 23% of which are singletons. CDR3 length equals 13 residues. Trimming cost V 4 bases and J 5 bases; bases outside gene matches: 5. The data were also submitted as part of a second study, on T cells of mothers and their children.

This chain joins TRBV12-3 or TRBV12-4 and TRBJ2-7, with 7 bases aligning to TRBD1. Sample: blood. The TCR originated in a girl aged 2-10 years in good health. CDR3 sequence reads: CASSYDRENEQYF. The DNA of the CDR3 is TGTGCCAGCAGTTACGACAGGGAAAACGAGCAGTACTTC.